This T cell receptor beta chain was sequenced during a study of cytomegalovirus exposure and HLA in healthy donors. Study findings and constraints: Later analysis identified a missense DCLRE1C variant that was linked to TCR beta V- and J-gene trimming.

The PCR had 60 Vbeta and 13 Jbeta primers. TCRdb's copy holds only in-frame clones and misses some; the assay was immunoSEQ multiplex PCR. The repertoire holds about 120,000 clones, with approximately 80% as singletons. The V segment lost 6 bases and the J segment 6 bases; nucleotides outside the gene matches: 8. Looked up from germline, CDR1 is WSHSY and CDR2 is SAAADI. The length of the CDR3 is 15 residues. Of note for this clone: Its antigen is undetermined.

The sample was PBMCs. The chain combines TRBV10-2 with TRBJ1-1; 12 bases fit TRBD1. This TCR derives from a woman aged 18-29 years in good health and CMV-seronegative. The DNA of the CDR3 is TGCGCCAGCAGGTCTAGGGACAGGGGGCTTGCTGAAGCTTTCTTT. Its protein is CASRSRDRGLAEAFF.